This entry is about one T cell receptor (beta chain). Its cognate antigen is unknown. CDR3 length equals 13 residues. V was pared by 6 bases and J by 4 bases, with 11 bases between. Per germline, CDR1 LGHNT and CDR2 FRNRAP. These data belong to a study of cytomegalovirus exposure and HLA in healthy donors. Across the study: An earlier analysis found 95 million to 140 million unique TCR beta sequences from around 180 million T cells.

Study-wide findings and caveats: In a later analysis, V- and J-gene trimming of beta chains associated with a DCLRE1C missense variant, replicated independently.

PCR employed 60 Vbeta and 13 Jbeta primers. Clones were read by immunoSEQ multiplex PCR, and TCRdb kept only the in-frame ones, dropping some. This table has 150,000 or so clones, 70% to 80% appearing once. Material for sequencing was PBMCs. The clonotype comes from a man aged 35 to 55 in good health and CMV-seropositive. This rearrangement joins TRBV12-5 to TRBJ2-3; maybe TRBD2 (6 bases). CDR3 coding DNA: TGTGCTAGTGGCCGACTAGAGGCAGATACGCAGTATTTT. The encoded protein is CASGRLEADTQYF. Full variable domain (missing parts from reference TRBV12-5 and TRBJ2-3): DARVTQTPRHKVTEMGQEVTMRCQPILGHNTVFWYRQTMMQGLELLAYFRNRAPLDDSGMPKDRFSAEMPDATLATLKIQPSEPRDSAVYFCASGRLEADTQYFGPGTRLTVL.